These 25 T cell receptor beta chains share one sample of origin, sequenced in a study of shared clonotypes between healthy human individuals. Method: immunoSEQ multiplex PCR; TCRdb's copy keeps in-frame clones and lacks some. Of roughly 2 million clones detected, under 97% appear once; the ten largest clones hold around 0.13%. Sequenced material: naive CD4+ T cells sorted from blood. Subset here: CD45RA+ positively selected. The source of these receptors is a young man in good health.

The rearrangement joins TRBV2 to TRBJ2-7; 7 positions match TRBD2. V lost 6 bases and J lost 3; bases outside the gene matches: 11. The germline V gene encodes CDR1 SNHLY and CDR2 FYNNEI. The CDR3 consists of 15 residues. DNA for the CDR3: TGTGCCAGCAGCTTTGCTAGCGGAGCGGACTACGAGCAGTACTTC. Its protein product is CASSFASGADYEQYF. The whole variable domain, filled in from reference TRBV2 and TRBJ2-7, reads EPEVTQTPSHQVTQMGQEVILRCVPISNHLYFYWYRQILGQKVEFLVSFYNNEISEKSEIFDDQFSVERPDGSNFTLKIRSTKLEDSAMYFCASSFASGADYEQYFGPGTRLTVT.

The V gene is TRBV27, the J gene TRBJ2-3; D call uncertain. The CDR3 has 15 amino acids. V was pared by 3 bases and J by 6 bases, with 16 bases between. Per the germline V gene, CDR1 is MNHEY and CDR2 is SMNVEV (reference sequence). CDR3 in DNA: TGTGCCAGCAGTTTCCCTCACAGCCCCTTTGATACGCAGTATTTT. Translating gives CASSFPHSPFDTQYF.

The J gene is TRBJ2-7, the V gene TRBV7-8; D call uncertain. CDR3 length: 14 residues. V was clipped by 3 bases and J by 0 bases, with 9 bases between them. CDR1 is SGHVS and CDR2 is FQNEAQ in the germline V gene. The CDR3 DNA follows: TGTGCCAGCAGCTTTCAGAAGCCCTCCTACGAGCAGTACTTC. It yields the protein CASSFQKPSYEQYF. The variable domain in full, completed from reference TRBV7-8 and TRBJ2-7, reads GAGVSQSPRYKVAKRGQDVALRCDPISGHVSLFWYQQALGQGPEFLTYFQNEAQLDKSGLPSDRFFAERPEGSVSTLKIQRTQQEDSAVYLCASSFQKPSYEQYFGPGTRLTVT.

This clone was observed a single time. The same CDR3 arises from other DNA sequences in this sample as well. The rearrangement uses TRBV30 and TRBJ2-7; D might be TRBD2 (6 bases). V was shortened by 1 base and J by 0 bases, with 10 bases between the two germline ends. Germline CDR1 and CDR2: GTSNPN and SVGIG (reference sequence). This CDR3 region has 14 residues. For the CDR3, the DNA is TGTGCCTGGAGTGGGGGCGGGACCTCCTACGAGCAGTACTTC. The encoded protein is CAWSGGGTSYEQYF.

The chain joins TRBV9 to TRBJ2-7; 10 bases are shared with TRBD1. Germline loops: CDR1 SGDLS, CDR2 YYNGEE. The CDR3 runs 15 residues. V gave up 4 bases and J gave up 5 bases; unmatched junction bases: 9. CDR3 sequence reads: CASSPWTGGVDEQYF. In DNA form, the CDR3 reads TGTGCCAGCAGCCCCTGGACAGGGGGGGTCGACGAGCAGTACTTC.

This chain joins TRBV7-2 and TRBJ1-2, with TRBD1 identical over 8 bases. V shed 5 bases and J 7 bases; nucleotides not matched to a gene: 6. This CDR3 region has 13 residues. Germline assignment: CDR1 SGHTA and CDR2 FQGNSA. CDR3 in DNA: TGTGCCAGCAGCCGGACAGGGAGCTCTGGCTACACCTTC. Translation: CASSRTGSSGYTF.

The chain employs TRBV4-1 and TRBJ2-7; D may be TRBD2 (6 bases). Germline-derived CDR1 and CDR2 are MGHRA and YSYEKL. Deletions cut 4 bases from V and 6 bases from J, with 16 bases between. The CDR3 has 14 residues. This CDR3 reads CASSRGLPRSEQYF. CDR3 nucleotides: TGCGCCAGCAGCCGGGGACTCCCGAGATCCGAGCAGTACTTC.

The J gene is TRBJ1-1, the V gene TRBV5-6; D may be TRBD1 (5 bases). Germline V gene sequence: CDR1 SGHDT, CDR2 YYEEEE. CDR3 size: 16 residues. V was trimmed by 1 base and J by 1 base, leaving 14 bases between them. The CDR3 DNA is TGTGCCAGCAGCTTGTCGTGGGCAGGGACGAACACTGAAGCTTTCTTT. Translating it yields CASSLSWAGTNTEAFF.

The rearrangement links TRBV7-9 to TRBJ2-5; no clear D. V was cut by 5 bases and J by 2 bases, with 12 bases left in between. In germline, CDR1 is SEHNR, CDR2 FQNEAQ (reference sequence). The CDR3 has 14 residues. This CDR3 reads CASSLRLNQETQYF. The CDR3, as DNA: TGTGCCAGCAGCCTTAGACTGAATCAAGAGACCCAGTACTTC.

On this clone: Additional DNA sequences in this sample encode the identical CDR3. The DNA for the CDR3 is TGCGCCAGCAGCTTGGCCCCCGGGGCTAATGAAAAACTGTTTTTT. Its translation: CASSLAPGANEKLFF. The chain couples TRBV5-1 to TRBJ1-4, with D hard to call. The CDR3 loop spans 15 amino acids. Germline values: CDR1 SGHRS, CDR2 YFSETQ. V lost 0 bases, J lost 3 bases, and 9 bases lay in between.

The chain recombines TRBV7-2 with TRBJ2-3; perhaps TRBD2 as D (6 bases). This CDR3 is 11 amino acids long. Trimming removed 10 bases from V and 4 bases from J, with 9 bases in between. Germline V lookup: CDR1 SGHTA, CDR2 FQGNSA. The CDR3 coding sequence is TGTGCCACCACGGGGGCAGATACGCAGTATTTT. It is translated as CATTGADTQYF.

V gene TRBV2 combines with J gene TRBJ2-2; 8 nucleotides agree with TRBD2. CDR1 and CDR2 from the germline V gene are SNHLY and FYNNEI. The CDR3 is 15 residues long. V lost 3 bases and J lost 6; bases outside the gene matches: 6. The CDR3 is CASSDLAGGSGELFF. CDR3 nucleotide sequence: TGTGCCAGCAGTGATCTGGCGGGGGGCTCCGGGGAGCTGTTTTTT. The full variable domain, rest sourced from reference TRBV2 and TRBJ2-2, is EPEVTQTPSHQVTQMGQEVILRCVPISNHLYFYWYRQILGQKVEFLVSFYNNEISEKSEIFDDQFSVERPDGSNFTLKIRSTKLEDSAMYFCASSDLAGGSGELFFGEGSRLTVL.

About this clone: Different DNA sequences within this sample yield the same CDR3. The chain joins TRBV2 to TRBJ2-3, with D uncertain. Between the trimmed V and J ends, which lost 3 bases and 0 bases, there was a span of 1 base. Germline values: CDR1 SNHLY, CDR2 FYNNEI. The CDR3 contains 12 residues. The chain's CDR3 is CASSDSTDTQYF. DNA of the CDR3: TGTGCCAGCAGTGACAGCACAGATACGCAGTATTTT.

The rearrangement uses TRBV5-3 and TRBJ1-5; TRBD1 might be the D (5 bases). TRBV5-3 is flagged as an ORF with uncertain function. The ends were cut back, 7 bases at V and 0 bases at J, with 23 bases in the middle. There are 18 residues in the CDR3. CDR3 bases: TGTGCCAGATGTTCCCCCCAGCAGGGCCCCTATAGCAATCAGCCCCAGCATTTT. Its translation: CARCSPQQGPYSNQPQHF.

The chain recombines TRBV6-1 with TRBJ1-2; 7 bases align to TRBD1. J lost 6 bases, V lost 5 bases, and 6 bases had no gene match. Germline lookup yields CDR1 MNHNS and CDR2 SASEGT. This CDR3 comprises 13 residues. The CDR3 protein is CASSFRDRDGYTF. The CDR3 coding sequence is TGTGCCAGCAGTTTCCGGGACAGAGATGGCTACACCTTC.

This clone occurred once. V usage is TRBV6-5 and J usage is TRBJ2-7; D is tentatively TRBD1 or TRBD2 (5 bases each). V was shortened by 6 bases and J by 3 bases, with 15 bases between the two germline ends. CDR3 length: 14 residues. Germline V gene lookup returns CDR1 MNHEY and CDR2 SVGAGI. In nucleotides, the CDR3 is TGTGCCAGCAGCCTAGGGGCTGGGAGCTACGAGCAGTACTTC. Its translation: CASSLGAGSYEQYF.

The rearrangement joins TRBV29-1 to TRBJ1-2, with 7 bases that match TRBD1. Germline V lookup: CDR1 SQVTM, CDR2 ANQGSEA. The CDR3 is made up of 13 amino acids. J lost 5 bases, V lost 6 bases, and 9 bases had no gene match. The CDR3 DNA sequence: TGCAGCGTCGCCCCGGGACAGCAATATGGCTACACCTTC. Protein sequence: CSVAPGQQYGYTF.

Comments on this clone: At the DNA level, this CDR3 is encoded by other sequences in the same sample as well. V and J are TRBV19 and TRBJ1-5; no reliable D call. Trimming left V 5 bases short and J 3 bases short, with 5 bases between. The CDR3 has 12 residues. Looked up from germline, CDR1 is LNHDA and CDR2 is SQIVND (reference sequence). The CDR3 region has the DNA TGTGCCAGTAGTTCAAACAATCAGCCCCAGCATTTT. This encodes CASSSNNQPQHF.

The J gene is TRBJ2-7, the V gene TRBV18; D gene unclear. This CDR3 is 12 amino acids long. Germline V gene lookup returns CDR1 KGHSH and CDR2 LQKENI. V was clipped by 4 bases and J by 3 bases, with 7 bases between them. DNA for the CDR3: TGTGCCAGCTCACACGAGAGCTACGAGCAGTACTTC. It encodes CASSHESYEQYF.

The gene calls are TRBV6-1 and TRBJ1-5; no clear D gene. Per germline, CDR1 MNHNS and CDR2 SASEGT. The CDR3 totals 12 residues. V dropped 7 bases and J dropped 2 bases, with 6 bases sitting between them. The CDR3 coding sequence is TGTGCCAGCAATTTGGGCAATCAGCCCCAGCATTTT. Translated, it gives CASNLGNQPQHF.

V usage is TRBV9 and J usage is TRBJ1-2; 8 bases map to TRBD1. This CDR3 is built from 15 residues. Germline-derived CDR1 and CDR2 are SGDLS and YYNGEE. After removal of 3 bases from V and 1 base from J, the junction contained 5 bases not matched to a gene. The CDR3 sequence: CASSAQGALNYGYTF. For the CDR3, the DNA is TGTGCCAGCAGCGCCCAGGGGGCGCTTAACTATGGCTACACCTTC.

This sequence joins TRBV6-6 and TRBJ2-7, with TRBD2 identical over 10 bases. Germline CDR1 and CDR2: MNHNY and SVGAGI (reference sequence). This CDR3 contains 16 residues. V was clipped by 0 bases and J by 2 bases; unmatched bases: 4. The CDR3 loop reads CASSYSAGTSAYEQYF. Here the CDR3 DNA reads TGTGCCAGCAGTTACTCAGCCGGGACTAGCGCCTACGAGCAGTACTTC.

The chain couples TRBV6-1 to TRBJ2-2; TRBD1 matches 7 bases. This CDR3 is built from 14 residues. CDR1 MNHNS and CDR2 SASEGT come from the germline V gene. V was pared by 7 bases and J by 1 base, with 3 bases of the junction left unmatched. CDR3 sequence: CASTGQMNTGELFF. The CDR3 DNA reads as TGTGCCAGCACGGGACAGATGAACACCGGGGAGCTGTTTTTT.

This sequence joins TRBV5-1 and TRBJ2-7; tentatively, D is TRBD1 (7 bases). V lost 0 bases, J lost 2 bases, and 15 bases lay in between. CDR1 is SGHRS and CDR2 is YFSETQ in the germline V gene. CDR3 length equals 16 residues. For the CDR3, the DNA is TGCGCCAGCAGCTTGGGACAGGGAGGTCGGGCCTACGAGCAGTACTTC. This encodes CASSLGQGGRAYEQYF.

This clone was seen once. V is TRBV5-5 and J is TRBJ1-5; unclear D gene. The CDR3 consists of 14 residues. Germline-derived CDR1 and CDR2 are SGHKS and YYEKEE (reference sequence). Trimming left V 4 bases short and J 3 bases short, with 11 bases between. CDR3 bases: TGTGCCAGCAGCCCGGGGAACCTCAATCAGCCCCAGCATTTT. Protein product: CASSPGNLNQPQHF.